This T cell receptor beta chain was sequenced during a study of cytomegalovirus exposure and HLA in healthy donors. Study-level information: From donors who were HLA-typed, an early data release held around 85 million unique TCRs. When 350 to 500 donors were genotyped, just over 80% of them were found to fall in the Caucasian-associated ancestry cluster.

Regarding this clone: The antigen remains unidentified.

CDR3 length: 14 residues. The germline CDR1 and CDR2 sequences are MRHNA and SNTAGT. Trimming stripped 0 bases from V and 3 bases from J, with 6 bases between. The PCR used 60 Vbeta and 13 Jbeta primers. TCRdb's copy holds only in-frame clones and misses some; the assay was immunoSEQ multiplex PCR. The repertoire shows about 32,000 clones; the top ten hold less than 6%. Study-level points and caveats: In a later analysis, productive TCRs from donors in an Asian-associated ancestry cluster reportedly carried fewer N-insertions than the cohort mean. The CMV antigen specificity of a few CMV-associated chains was confirmed through in vitro analysis.

This receptor was taken from a female donor in good health and CMV-seronegative. The V call is TRBV6-4, the J call TRBJ1-5; unclear D gene. Sequencing was done on a sample of PBMCs. The CDR3 is CASSDSADNQPQHF. The CDR3 region has the DNA TGTGCCAGCAGTGACTCGGCAGACAATCAGCCCCAGCATTTT.